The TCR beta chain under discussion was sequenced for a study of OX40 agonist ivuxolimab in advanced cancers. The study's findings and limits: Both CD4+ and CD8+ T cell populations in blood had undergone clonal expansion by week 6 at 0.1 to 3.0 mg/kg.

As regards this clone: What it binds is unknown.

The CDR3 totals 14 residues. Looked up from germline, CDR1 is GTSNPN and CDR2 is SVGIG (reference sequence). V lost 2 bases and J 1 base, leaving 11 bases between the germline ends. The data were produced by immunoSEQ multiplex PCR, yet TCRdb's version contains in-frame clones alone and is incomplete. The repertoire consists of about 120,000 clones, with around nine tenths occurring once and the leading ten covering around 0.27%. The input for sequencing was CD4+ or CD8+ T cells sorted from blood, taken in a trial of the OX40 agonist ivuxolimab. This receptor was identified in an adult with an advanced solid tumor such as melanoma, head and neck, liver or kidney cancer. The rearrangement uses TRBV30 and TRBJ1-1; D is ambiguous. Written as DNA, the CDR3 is TGTGCCTGGAGTCATACAGCAGAGAACACTGAAGCTTTCTTT. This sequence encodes CAWSHTAENTEAFF.